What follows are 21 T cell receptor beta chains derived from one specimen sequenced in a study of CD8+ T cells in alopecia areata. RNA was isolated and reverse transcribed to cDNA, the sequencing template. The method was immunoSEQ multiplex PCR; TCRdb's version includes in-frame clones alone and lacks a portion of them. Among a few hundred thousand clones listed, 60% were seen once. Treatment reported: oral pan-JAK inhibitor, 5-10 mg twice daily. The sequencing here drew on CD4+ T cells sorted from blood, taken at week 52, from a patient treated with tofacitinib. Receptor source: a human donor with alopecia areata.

Here the CDR3 reads CASSRAGGSDNEQFF. The DNA for the CDR3 is TGTGCCAGTAGTAGAGCAGGGGGATCTGACAATGAGCAGTTCTTC. The rearrangement uses TRBV19 and TRBJ2-1; 7 bases fit TRBD1. Germline V lookup: CDR1 LNHDA, CDR2 SQIVND (reference sequence). V gave up 4 bases and J gave up 5 bases; unmatched junction bases: 8. The CDR3 spans 15 residues.

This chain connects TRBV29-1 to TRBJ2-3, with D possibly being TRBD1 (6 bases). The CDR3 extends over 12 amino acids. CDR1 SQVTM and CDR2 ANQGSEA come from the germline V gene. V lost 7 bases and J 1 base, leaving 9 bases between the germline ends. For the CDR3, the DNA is TGCAGCGCGAGACAGGGCACAGATACGCAGTATTTT. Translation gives CSARQGTDTQYF.

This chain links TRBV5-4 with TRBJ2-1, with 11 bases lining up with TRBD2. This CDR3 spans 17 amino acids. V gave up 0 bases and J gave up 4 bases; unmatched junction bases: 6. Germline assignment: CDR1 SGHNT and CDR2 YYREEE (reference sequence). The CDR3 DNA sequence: TGTGCCAGCAGCTTGGCTTCTAGCGGGGGGAGGTACAATGAGCAGTTCTTC. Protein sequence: CASSLASSGGRYNEQFF.

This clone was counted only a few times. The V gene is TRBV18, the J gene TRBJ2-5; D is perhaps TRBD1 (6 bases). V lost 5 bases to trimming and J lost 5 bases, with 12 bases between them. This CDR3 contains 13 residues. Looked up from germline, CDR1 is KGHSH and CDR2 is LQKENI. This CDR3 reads CASSTDRRETQYF. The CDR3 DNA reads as TGTGCCAGCTCAACTGACAGGCGGGAGACCCAGTACTTC.

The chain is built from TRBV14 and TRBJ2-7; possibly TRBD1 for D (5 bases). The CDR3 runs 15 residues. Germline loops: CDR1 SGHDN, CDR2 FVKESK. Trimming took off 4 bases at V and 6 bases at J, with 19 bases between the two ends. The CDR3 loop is CASSRAQGRIGEQYF. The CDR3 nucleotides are TGTGCCAGCAGCCGGGCCCAGGGAAGGATCGGCGAGCAGTACTTC.

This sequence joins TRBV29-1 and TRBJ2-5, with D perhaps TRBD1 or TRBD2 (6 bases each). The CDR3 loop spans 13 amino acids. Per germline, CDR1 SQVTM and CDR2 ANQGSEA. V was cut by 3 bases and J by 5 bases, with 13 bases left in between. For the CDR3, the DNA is TGCAGCGTTGAGGGAGGAGGGGGTGAGACCCAGTACTTC. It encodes CSVEGGGGETQYF. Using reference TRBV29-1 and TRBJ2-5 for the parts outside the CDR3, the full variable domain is SAVISQKPSRDICQRGTSLTIQCQVDSQVTMMFWYRQQPGQSLTLIATANQGSEATYESGFVIDKFPISRPNLTFSTLTVSNMSPEDSSIYLCSVEGGGGETQYFGPGTRLLVL.

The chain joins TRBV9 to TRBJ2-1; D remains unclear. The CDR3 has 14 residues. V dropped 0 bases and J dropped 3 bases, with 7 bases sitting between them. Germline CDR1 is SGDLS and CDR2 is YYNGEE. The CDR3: CASSVGIGYNEQFF. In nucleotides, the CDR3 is TGTGCCAGCAGCGTAGGAATCGGCTACAATGAGCAGTTCTTC. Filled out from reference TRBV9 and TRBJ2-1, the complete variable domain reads DSGVTQTPKHLITATGQRVTLRCSPRSGDLSVYWYQQSLDQGLQFLIQYYNGEERAKGNILERFSAQQFPDLHSELNLSSLELGDSALYFCASSVGIGYNEQFFGPGTRLTVL.

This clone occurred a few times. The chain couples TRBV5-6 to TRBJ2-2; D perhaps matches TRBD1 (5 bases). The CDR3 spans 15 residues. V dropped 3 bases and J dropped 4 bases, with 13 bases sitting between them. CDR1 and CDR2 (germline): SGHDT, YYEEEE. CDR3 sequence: CASSSKGLTTGELFF. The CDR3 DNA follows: TGTGCCAGCAGCTCCAAGGGGTTAACCACCGGGGAGCTGTTTTTT.

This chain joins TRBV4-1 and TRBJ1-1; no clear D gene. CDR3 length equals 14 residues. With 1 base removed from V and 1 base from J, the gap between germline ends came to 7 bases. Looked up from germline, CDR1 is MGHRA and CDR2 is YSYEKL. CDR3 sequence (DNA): TGCGCCAGCAGCCAAGGGCTGTGGAACACTGAAGCTTTCTTT. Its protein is CASSQGLWNTEAFF.

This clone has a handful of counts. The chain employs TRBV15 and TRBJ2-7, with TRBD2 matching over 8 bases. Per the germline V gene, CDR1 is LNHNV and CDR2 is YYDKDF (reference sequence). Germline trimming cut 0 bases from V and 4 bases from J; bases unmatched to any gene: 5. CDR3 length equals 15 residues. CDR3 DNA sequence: TGTGCCACCAGCAGAGATTCTGGACTAGCATACGAGCAGTACTTC. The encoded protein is CATSRDSGLAYEQYF.

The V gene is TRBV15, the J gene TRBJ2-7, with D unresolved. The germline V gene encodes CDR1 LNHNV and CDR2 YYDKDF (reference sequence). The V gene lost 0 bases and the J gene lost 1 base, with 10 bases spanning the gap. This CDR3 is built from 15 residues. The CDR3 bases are TGTGCCACCAGCAGAGATTCCCCGAAATCCTACGAGCAGTACTTC. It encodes CATSRDSPKSYEQYF.

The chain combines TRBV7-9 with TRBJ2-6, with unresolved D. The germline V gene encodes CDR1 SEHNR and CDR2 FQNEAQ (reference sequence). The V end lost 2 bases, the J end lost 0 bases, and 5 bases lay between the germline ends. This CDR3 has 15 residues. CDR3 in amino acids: CASSLPGSGANVLTF. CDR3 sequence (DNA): TGTGCCAGCAGCTTACCGGGCTCTGGGGCCAACGTCCTGACTTTC.

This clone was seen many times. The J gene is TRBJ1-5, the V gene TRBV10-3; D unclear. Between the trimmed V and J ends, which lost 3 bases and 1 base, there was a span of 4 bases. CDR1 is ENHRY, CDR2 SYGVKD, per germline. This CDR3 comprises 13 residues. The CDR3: CAISDGSNQPQHF. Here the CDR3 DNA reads TGTGCCATCAGTGATGGGAGCAATCAGCCCCAGCATTTT.

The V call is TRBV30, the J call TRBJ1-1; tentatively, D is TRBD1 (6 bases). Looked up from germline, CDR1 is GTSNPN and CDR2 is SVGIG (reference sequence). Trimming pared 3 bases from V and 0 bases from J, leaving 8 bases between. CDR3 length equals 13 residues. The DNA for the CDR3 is TGTGCCTGGAGGGGACACTTGAACACTGAAGCTTTCTTT. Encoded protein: CAWRGHLNTEAFF.

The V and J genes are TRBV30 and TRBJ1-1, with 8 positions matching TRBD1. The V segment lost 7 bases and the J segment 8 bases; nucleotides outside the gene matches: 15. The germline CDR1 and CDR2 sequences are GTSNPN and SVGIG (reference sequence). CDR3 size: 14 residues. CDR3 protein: CASEGSDRADEAFF. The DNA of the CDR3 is TGTGCCTCGGAGGGTTCGGACAGGGCAGACGAAGCTTTCTTT.

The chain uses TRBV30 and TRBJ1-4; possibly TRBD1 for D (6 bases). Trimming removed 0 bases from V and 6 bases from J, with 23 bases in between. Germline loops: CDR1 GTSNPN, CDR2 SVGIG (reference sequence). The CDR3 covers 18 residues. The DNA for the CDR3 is TGTGCCTGGAGTGTATCGGCAGGGATAATTGCAGGGGATGAAAAACTGTTTTTT. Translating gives CAWSVSAGIIAGDEKLFF. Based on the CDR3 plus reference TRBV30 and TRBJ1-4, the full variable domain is SQTIHQWPATLVQPVGSPLSLECTVEGTSNPNLYWYRQAAGRGLQLLFYSVGIGQISSEVPQNLSASRPQDRQFILSSKKLLLSDSGFYLCAWSVSAGIIAGDEKLFFGSGTQLSVL.

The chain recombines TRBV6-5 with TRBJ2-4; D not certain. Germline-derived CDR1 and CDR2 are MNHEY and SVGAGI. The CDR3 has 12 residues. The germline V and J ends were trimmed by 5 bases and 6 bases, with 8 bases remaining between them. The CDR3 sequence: CASSENGNIQYF. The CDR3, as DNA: TGTGCCAGCAGTGAGAACGGAAACATTCAGTACTTC.

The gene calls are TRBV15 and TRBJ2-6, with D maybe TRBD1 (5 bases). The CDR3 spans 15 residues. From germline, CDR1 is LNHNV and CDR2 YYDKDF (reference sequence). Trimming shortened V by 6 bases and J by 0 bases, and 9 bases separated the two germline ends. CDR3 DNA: TGTGCCACCAGTAGGACAACCTCTGGGGCCAACGTCCTGACTTTC. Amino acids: CATSRTTSGANVLTF. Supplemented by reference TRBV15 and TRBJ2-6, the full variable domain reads DAMVIQNPRYQVTQFGKPVTLSCSQTLNHNVMYWYQQKSSQAPKLLFHYYDKDFNNEADTPDNFQSRRPNTSFCFLDIRSPGLGDTAMYLCATSRTTSGANVLTFGAGSRLTVL.

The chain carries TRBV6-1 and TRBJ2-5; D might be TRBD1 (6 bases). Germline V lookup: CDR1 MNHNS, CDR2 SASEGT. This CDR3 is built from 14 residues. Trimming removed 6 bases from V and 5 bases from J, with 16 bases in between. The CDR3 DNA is TGTGCCAGCAGCCTCTGGGGGCGGGTCGAGACCCAGTACTTC. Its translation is CASSLWGRVETQYF.

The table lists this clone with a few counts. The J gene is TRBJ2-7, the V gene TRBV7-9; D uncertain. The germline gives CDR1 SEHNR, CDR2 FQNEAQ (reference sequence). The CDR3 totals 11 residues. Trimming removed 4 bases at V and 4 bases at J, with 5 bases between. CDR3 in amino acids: CASSSEYEQYF. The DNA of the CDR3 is TGTGCCAGCAGCTCCGAATACGAGCAGTACTTC.

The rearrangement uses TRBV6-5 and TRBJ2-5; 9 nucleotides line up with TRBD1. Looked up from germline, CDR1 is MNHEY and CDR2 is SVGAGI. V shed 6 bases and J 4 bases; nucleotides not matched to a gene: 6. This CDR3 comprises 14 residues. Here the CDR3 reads CASRPGTGSETQYF. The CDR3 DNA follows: TGTGCCAGCAGACCCGGGACAGGGTCAGAGACCCAGTACTTC.